The present entry profiles one T cell receptor beta chain with its context. Its target is unknown. This sample is drawn from a study of glioma-infiltrating T cells. Broader study findings: Above-expected tissue-blood divergence occurred in all gliomas, most in low-grade ones. Only very few CDR3 sequences appeared in both tissue and blood.

Trimming left V 0 bases short and J 4 bases short, with 13 bases between. Germline V gene data show CDR1 as GTSNPN and CDR2 as SVGIG (reference sequence). The CDR3 runs 15 residues. Using RNA template, CDR3s of TCR alpha and beta were amplified with iRepertoire arm-PCR. Input was 100-400 ng of tissue mRNA or PBMC total RNA. A single record per CDR3 protein comes from TCRdb applying MiXCR to the multiplex PCR reads. In the table there are about 140,000 distinct CDR3 sequences, about 39% of which are singletons. The chain employs TRBV30 and TRBJ1-3; D gene ambiguous. The sequence was collected from a human donor with low-grade glioma or glioblastoma, undergoing nonglioma brain surgery, or in good health (not recorded which). Input material: glioma tissue, nonneoplastic brain tissue, or PBMCs (not recorded which). CDR3 sequence (DNA): TGTGCCTGGAGTGTATTGGACCGGATAGGAAACACCATATATTTT. As protein: CAWSVLDRIGNTIYF.